A selection of T cell receptor beta chains follows, all from one sample in a study of blood T cell repertoires in COVID-19. TCRdb keeps only in-frame clones here, not all; method: immunoSEQ multiplex PCR. The top ten clones hold around 3.2% of a sample with 250,000 or so clones, 75% to 90% of them seen once. Sequenced material: PBMCs or T cells enriched from blood (not recorded which). All receptors derive from a woman in her forties who had been exposed to COVID-19. The CDR3 runs from the conserved cysteine through the conserved F or W. The D gene is left open where the match is weak. Some rows mark clone size as missing; the rest say once, few, many or name a class of expanded clone.

d_call v_call clone_size cdr3_aa
- TRBV6-1 - CASSDKPGLGNQPQHF
TRBD1 TRBV6-2/TRBV6-3 - CASSLGTGGIYGYTF
TRBD1 TRBV27 once CASTSSGTGGHEQYF
TRBD2 TRBV7-2 - CASSLVAGDYNEQFF
TRBD1 TRBV2 few CASFGTGGTGELFF
- TRBV5-5 - CASSQSGTGSYEQYF
- TRBV2 - CASSEYSYSNQPQHF
- TRBV7-9 many CASSLGLPSTDTQYF
TRBD2 TRBV19 once CASRPVTGTSGEQFF
- TRBV24-1 - CATSDPGNQPQHF
- TRBV19 - CASRPRLATEAFF
- TRBV5-8 - CASSSGSGSGNTIYF
- TRBV6-5 - CASSPTEAGNHEQYF
- TRBV6-5 - CASSFTGSGVTEAFF
TRBD1 TRBV18 - CASSPGQDRGEKGYTF
- TRBV24-1 once CATSDPGKGYTF
TRBD1 TRBV7-2 - CASSLKVGTDYGYTF
- TRBV2 few CASSAWNTEAFF
- TRBV25-1 few CASSEIFSTDTQYF
TRBD1 TRBV5-4 - CASSSTGGGVTTDTQYF
- TRBV18 - CASSPSTRETQYF
TRBD2 TRBV7-6 - CASSLYVAREGREGEQFF
TRBD1 TRBV11-2 - CASSLGLGQGAGGYTF
TRBD1 TRBV7-2 - CASSPTGTGGLVKTDTQYF
- TRBV28 - CASSSPVILAKNIQYF
- TRBV15 - CATSRDRASKDTQYF
TRBD1 TRBV18 - CASSPRQGVYNEQFF
- TRBV4-1 - CASSQDLIQYNEQFF
TRBD2 TRBV11-2 - CASSLGSGSYNEQFF
TRBD2 TRBV7-9 - CASSAGTSQDEQFF
TRBD1 TRBV27 - CASSSSTGGRGYGYTF
- TRBV3-1/TRBV3-2 - CASSQTWGQGGYTF
TRBD1 TRBV28 - CASSLRTGGANYGYTF
- TRBV7-9 - CASSLSGFATDTQYF
- TRBV9 few CASSVAGGAGPQHF
- TRBV7-6 - CASSPGHDPIAYEQYF
TRBD1 TRBV24-1 - CATSDPRQGGYNEQFF
TRBD2 TRBV4-1 - CASSQEDPSGGTDTQYF
- TRBV19 - CASNLRGGYTF
- TRBV9 - CASSVRTGRGEKLFF
- TRBV7-2 - CASSSTGNLLGGELFF